This entry lists 30 T cell receptor beta chains sequenced from one sample in a study of T-cell memory formation after mild COVID-19. In TCRdb, the 5' RACE reads were re-called with MiXCR into one record per CDR3 protein. Of 250,000 to 400,000 distinct CDR3 sequences in the sample, over 11% were seen once. Sequencing used PBMCs or a T cell subset sorted from them (not recorded which). These receptors were collected from a man between 18 and 35 years old who had mild COVID-19 (a few samples of this study predate the infection). Cell type and time point are not known.

This clonotype appeared a few times. The DNA for the CDR3 is TGTGCCAGCAGCGGACACGTCGCTGGGACAGGGGAGACCCAGTACTTC. The encoded protein is CASSGHVAGTGETQYF. The rearrangement joins TRBV7-6 to TRBJ2-5, with TRBD1 matching over 9 bases. Germline V gene lookup returns CDR1 SGHVS and CDR2 FNYEAQ. The trim removed 5 bases at V and 5 bases at J, leaving 12 bases unmatched. This CDR3 has 16 amino acids.

Turning to this clonotype: With a much larger clone just one base away, this may be a read error. The chain uses TRBV4-3 and TRBJ2-5; TRBD1 aligns across 9 bases. This CDR3 contains 17 residues. Unmatched junction bases numbered 14, after V lost 4 bases and J lost 5 bases. CDR1 is LGHNA and CDR2 is YSLEER in the germline V gene. CDR3 residues: CASSPEGDREWSETQYF. CDR3 nucleotide sequence: TGCGCCAGCAGCCCAGAGGGGGACAGGGAGTGGTCGGAGACCCAGTACTTC.

This sequence joins TRBV24-1 and TRBJ2-1; 10 bases line up with TRBD1. This CDR3 has 14 residues. The germline CDR1 and CDR2 sequences are KGHDR and SFDVKD. The V gene end was trimmed by 9 bases and the J gene end by 6 bases; junction bases not matched to a gene: 7. This CDR3 is CATSGTGASNEQFF. DNA for the CDR3: TGTGCCACCTCCGGGACAGGGGCGTCCAATGAGCAGTTCTTC.

Many counts were recorded for this clonotype. The rearrangement uses TRBV4-1 and TRBJ2-3; D not resolved. This CDR3 is 16 amino acids long. V was pared by 0 bases and J by 2 bases, with 12 bases between. Per the germline V gene, CDR1 is MGHRA and CDR2 is YSYEKL. This chain's CDR3 is CASSQETAPNTDTQYF. CDR3 DNA sequence: TGCGCCAGCAGCCAAGAGACGGCCCCTAACACAGATACGCAGTATTTT.

This clonotype was picked up a small number of times. This chain connects TRBV20-1 to TRBJ2-4; 7 bases line up with TRBD2. V was pared by 3 bases and J by 7 bases, with 3 bases of the junction left unmatched. CDR3 length: 12 residues. The germline V gene encodes CDR1 DFQATT and CDR2 SNEGSKA (reference sequence). CDR3 residues: CSASLRGNIQYF. DNA for the CDR3: TGCAGTGCTAGCTTGCGGGGGAACATTCAGTACTTC.

This clonotype has a handful of counts. The chain joins TRBV29-1 to TRBJ1-2; D possibly corresponds to TRBD1 (5 bases). With 7 bases removed from V and 5 bases from J, the gap between germline ends came to 14 bases. The CDR3 totals 12 residues. In germline, CDR1 is SQVTM, CDR2 ANQGSEA. The CDR3 DNA is TGCAGCGATAAACGGGGCCTTTATGGCTACACCTTC. It yields the protein CSDKRGLYGYTF.

This clonotype was picked up a small number of times. This chain joins TRBV7-2 and TRBJ1-1; 7 bases fit TRBD1. After removal of 5 bases from V and 4 bases from J, the junction contained 10 bases not matched to a gene. Per germline, CDR1 SGHTA and CDR2 FQGNSA. The CDR3 runs to 15 residues. DNA of the CDR3: TGTGCCAGCAGCCCCACGCAGGCAGGGGGCACTGAAGCTTTCTTT. Protein sequence: CASSPTQAGGTEAFF. Full variable domain (remainder filled in from reference TRBV7-2 and TRBJ1-1): GAGVSQSPSNKVTEKGKDVELRCDPISGHTALYWYRQSLGQGLEFLIYFQGNSAPDKSGLPSDRFSAERTGGSVSTLTIQRTQQEDSAVYLCASSPTQAGGTEAFFGQGTRLTVV.

This clonotype turned up a few times. This chain links TRBV6-2 or TRBV6-3 with TRBJ2-2; D is unclear. Germline V gives CDR1 MNHEY, CDR2 SVGEGT. V dropped 6 bases and J dropped 8 bases, with 16 bases sitting between them. The CDR3 covers 14 residues. In DNA, the CDR3 is TGTGCCAGCAGCCGTCTTAGAGAGCTGGGGGAGCTGTTTTTT. Translating it yields CASSRLRELGELFF.

V is TRBV27 and J is TRBJ2-1; D might be TRBD2 (5 bases). With 9 bases removed from V and 8 bases from J, the gap between germline ends came to 17 bases. CDR3 length equals 13 residues. The V gene's germline CDR1 is MNHEY and CDR2 SMNVEV (reference sequence). The CDR3: CASKHRVSDEQFF. The CDR3 nucleotides read TGTGCCAGTAAGCATAGGGTTAGCGATGAGCAGTTCTTC.

This clonotype was recorded a few times. At one end, the junction sequence differs from germline, possibly due to a read error. The V and J genes are TRBV4-1 and TRBJ2-1, with a possible D match to TRBD1 (5 bases). The CDR3 spans 12 residues. Germline V gives CDR1 MGHRA, CDR2 YSYEKL. CDR3 coding DNA: TGTGCCAGCAGCCAGGGCCGCAATGAGCAGTTCTTC. Its protein product is CASSQGRNEQFF.

The chain carries TRBV2 and TRBJ1-5; TRBD1 is a possible D gene (6 bases). The CDR3 sequence is 14 residues long. V was shortened by 7 bases and J by 4 bases, with 14 bases between the two germline ends. CDR1 and CDR2 from the germline V gene are SNHLY and FYNNEI. The CDR3 reads CASTRSGANQPQHF. The CDR3 DNA reads TGTGCCAGCACGAGGTCAGGGGCAAATCAGCCCCAGCATTTT.

The chain carries TRBV7-9 and TRBJ2-2, with a possible D match to TRBD2 (6 bases). The CDR3 has 16 residues. Looked up from germline, CDR1 is SEHNR and CDR2 is FQNEAQ (reference sequence). Trimming shortened V by 3 bases and J by 4 bases, and 15 bases separated the two germline ends. The CDR3: CASSLLGGPLTGELFF. The CDR3 nucleotides are TGTGCCAGCAGCTTGTTGGGGGGACCTCTCACCGGGGAGCTGTTTTTT.

This clonotype appeared once. V gene TRBV7-9 combines with J gene TRBJ2-7; 11 bases align to TRBD1. Germline V gives CDR1 SEHNR, CDR2 FQNEAQ (reference sequence). The CDR3 extends over 15 amino acids. V trimming: 6 bases; J trimming: 3 bases; junction bases outside the gene matches: 7. The CDR3 is CASRDGGTGGYEQYF. In nucleotides, the CDR3 is TGTGCCAGCAGGGATGGCGGGACAGGGGGCTACGAGCAGTACTTC.

V usage is TRBV3-1 and J usage is TRBJ1-6; no reliable D call. CDR1 and CDR2 (germline): LGHDT, YNNKEL (reference sequence). This CDR3 contains 15 residues. Trimming took off 0 bases at V and 10 bases at J, with 13 bases between the two ends. The CDR3 is CASSQDPVRESPLHF. In DNA form, the CDR3 reads TGTGCCAGCAGCCAAGATCCGGTTCGGGAGTCACCCCTCCACTTT.

This clonotype was detected only a few times. The chain has TRBV4-1 and TRBJ2-7, with D maybe TRBD1 (6 bases). V lost 1 base and J 3 bases, leaving 13 bases between the germline ends. Germline CDR1 is MGHRA and CDR2 is YSYEKL. This CDR3 is built from 15 residues. CDR3: CASSQGPGAGYEQYF. The CDR3 bases are TGCGCCAGCAGCCAAGGTCCAGGGGCGGGCTACGAGCAGTACTTC.

This clonotype has ten or more counts. This sequence joins TRBV27 and TRBJ2-3, with D tentatively TRBD2 (6 bases). The CDR3 length is 14 residues. Per germline, CDR1 MNHEY and CDR2 SMNVEV (reference sequence). Trimming pared 7 bases from V and 4 bases from J, leaving 15 bases between. CDR3 region: CASMALAKPDTQYF. The CDR3 region has the DNA TGTGCCAGCATGGCCCTAGCGAAGCCAGATACGCAGTATTTT.

V gene TRBV20-1 combines with J gene TRBJ2-1; D gene ambiguous. This CDR3 is 13 amino acids long. CDR1 is DFQATT, CDR2 SNEGSKA, per germline (reference sequence). Trimming pared 0 bases from V and 3 bases from J, leaving 6 bases between. The CDR3 nucleotides read TGCAGTGCTAGAGATCGGTACTACAATGAGCAGTTCTTC. It yields the protein CSARDRYYNEQFF.

This clonotype was seen a few times. The chain is built from TRBV4-2 and TRBJ2-5; D possibly corresponds to TRBD1 (6 bases). V gave up 1 base and J gave up 5 bases, with 11 bases separating them. Germline V gives CDR1 LGHNA, CDR2 YNFKEQ. The CDR3 totals 14 residues. The CDR3 spells CASSQARTAETQYF. Here the CDR3 DNA reads TGTGCCAGCAGCCAAGCCCGGACAGCTGAGACCCAGTACTTC.

The sample holds many counts of this clonotype. V gene TRBV2 combines with J gene TRBJ1-3; the D is unclear. The CDR3 spans 13 residues. V was trimmed by 1 base and J by 0 bases, leaving 1 base between them. CDR1 and CDR2 from the germline V gene are SNHLY and FYNNEI. CDR3 DNA: TGTGCCAGCAGTGAAGGCTCTGGAAACACCATATATTTT. This encodes CASSEGSGNTIYF.

This chain uses TRBV5-1 with TRBJ2-2; maybe TRBD2 (6 bases). V was pared by 4 bases and J by 3 bases, with 22 bases between. Germline CDR1 reads SGHRS; CDR2 reads YFSETQ. The CDR3 contains 18 residues. The CDR3 here is CASSPRGLLKEDTGELFF. The CDR3 bases are TGCGCCAGCAGCCCTAGGGGACTGCTTAAGGAGGACACCGGGGAGCTGTTTTTT.

In its sample, this clonotype was seen a few times. Here the CDR3 reads CASSQVQGHSPLHF. The CDR3 DNA reads as TGTGCCAGCAGCCAAGTCCAGGGCCATTCACCCCTCCACTTT. The chain recombines TRBV3-1 with TRBJ1-6; a possible D gene is TRBD1 (5 bases). This CDR3 spans 14 amino acids. Germline V gene lookup returns CDR1 LGHDT and CDR2 YNNKEL (reference sequence). Deletions cut 1 base from V and 8 bases from J, with 9 bases between.

In DNA form, the CDR3 reads TGTGCCAGCAGTCTACCGGGACTAGCGGGGGCAACCAGGGGGACCCAGTACTTC. Its translation: CASSLPGLAGATRGTQYF. V gene TRBV12-3 or TRBV12-4 combines with J gene TRBJ2-5; 14 bases match TRBD2. This CDR3 spans 18 amino acids. V dropped 5 bases and J dropped 7; count of bases not matched to a gene: 15.

The V and J genes are TRBV20-1 and TRBJ2-2; the D is unclear. Looked up from germline, CDR1 is DFQATT and CDR2 is SNEGSKA (reference sequence). V lost 6 bases, J lost 6 bases, and 14 bases lay in between. The CDR3 is 13 amino acids. The CDR3 loop is CSARSVESGELFF. CDR3 coding DNA: TGCAGTGCCCGTTCGGTGGAGTCCGGGGAGCTGTTTTTT.

This clonotype was counted only a few times. The chain employs TRBV20-1 and TRBJ2-1; TRBD2 matches 9 bases. V shed 0 bases, J shed 5 bases, and the junction held 11 bases outside the gene matches. CDR1 is DFQATT, CDR2 SNEGSKA, per germline (reference sequence). The CDR3 is made up of 17 amino acids. As DNA, the CDR3 is TGCAGTGCTAGAGATCCCAGCGGGTTAGCGGGAGACAATGAGCAGTTCTTC. It is translated as CSARDPSGLAGDNEQFF.

This clonotype was seen a handful of times. V and J are TRBV20-1 and TRBJ1-5; the match to TRBD1 covers 7 bases. Germline CDR1 and CDR2: DFQATT and SNEGSKA (reference sequence). The CDR3 runs 17 residues. The ends lost 6 bases at V and 0 bases at J; junction bases unmatched: 14. CDR3 coding DNA: TGCAGTGCAGAAGAATGGGACAGCGGGATTAGCAATCAGCCCCAGCATTTT. Encoded protein: CSAEEWDSGISNQPQHF.

This clonotype was counted between two and nine times. This chain links TRBV11-2 with TRBJ2-5; D might be TRBD1 (6 bases). Germline assignment: CDR1 SGHAT and CDR2 FQNNGV. Trimming shortened V by 2 bases and J by 4 bases, and 14 bases separated the two germline ends. CDR3 length equals 15 residues. The CDR3 DNA follows: TGTGCCAGCAGCTTAACCCCAGGGGTGGGAGAGACCCAGTACTTC. Translating it yields CASSLTPGVGETQYF.

In its sample, this clonotype was seen many times. The chain combines TRBV6-5 with TRBJ1-4; the D gene is possibly TRBD1 (5 bases). Per germline, CDR1 MNHEY and CDR2 SVGAGI. With 2 bases removed from V and 8 bases from J, the gap between germline ends came to 12 bases. The CDR3 has 14 amino acids. CDR3 protein: CASSYVRGWEKLFF. In DNA, the CDR3 is TGTGCCAGCAGTTACGTCCGGGGGTGGGAAAAACTGTTTTTT.

The sample holds a few counts of this clonotype. This chain uses TRBV7-9 with TRBJ1-5; 8 nucleotides align to TRBD1. V dropped 5 bases and J dropped 5; count of bases not matched to a gene: 5. The CDR3 is 14 residues long. Germline V gives CDR1 SEHNR, CDR2 FQNEAQ (reference sequence). CDR3 nucleotide sequence: TGTGCCAGCAGCACTGGACAGGGCGATCAGCCCCAGCATTTT. Translation gives CASSTGQGDQPQHF.

This clonotype was counted between two and nine times. This chain links TRBV18 with TRBJ1-5; D gene uncertain. Trimming pared 3 bases from V and 5 bases from J, leaving 11 bases between. CDR3 size: 14 residues. Germline assignment: CDR1 KGHSH and CDR2 LQKENI. The CDR3 reads CASSPPQAHQPQHF. DNA of the CDR3: TGTGCCAGCTCACCCCCCCAGGCCCATCAGCCCCAGCATTTT.

This clonotype was observed many times. V gene TRBV19 combines with J gene TRBJ1-2; D unresolved. Germline CDR1 is LNHDA and CDR2 is SQIVND (reference sequence). The CDR3 is made up of 15 amino acids. Trimming cost V 5 bases and J 0 bases, with 13 bases left between them. The CDR3 spells CASSPMDGANYGYTF. CDR3 nucleotides: TGTGCCAGTAGTCCGATGGACGGGGCTAACTATGGCTACACCTTC.